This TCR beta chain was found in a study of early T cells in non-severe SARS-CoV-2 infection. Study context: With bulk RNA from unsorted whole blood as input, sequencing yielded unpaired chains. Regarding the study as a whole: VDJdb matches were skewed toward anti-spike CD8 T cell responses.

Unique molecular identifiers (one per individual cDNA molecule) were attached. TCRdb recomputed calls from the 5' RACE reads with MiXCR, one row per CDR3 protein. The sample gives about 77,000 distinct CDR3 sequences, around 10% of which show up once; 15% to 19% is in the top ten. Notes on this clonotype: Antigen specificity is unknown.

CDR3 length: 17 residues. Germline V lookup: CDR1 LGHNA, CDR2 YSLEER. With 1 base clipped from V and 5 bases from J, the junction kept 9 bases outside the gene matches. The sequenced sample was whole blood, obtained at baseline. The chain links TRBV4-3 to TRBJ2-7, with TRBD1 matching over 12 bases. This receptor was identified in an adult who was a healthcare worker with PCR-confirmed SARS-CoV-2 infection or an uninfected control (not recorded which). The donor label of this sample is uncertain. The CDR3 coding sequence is TGCGCCAGCAGCCAAGGGGGGACAGGGGGCCTTCACAACGAGCAGTACTTC. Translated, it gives CASSQGGTGGLHNEQYF.